These 22 T cell receptor beta chains came from one sample sequenced in a study of CD8 T cells in Susac syndrome. RNA totalling roughly 0.45 to 1 ug underwent reverse transcription with random hexamers. Using its own MiXCR run on the immunoSEQ multiplex PCR reads, TCRdb lists one record per CDR3 protein. Seen here are around 140,000 distinct CDR3 sequences, approximately 95% observed once, and the top ten hold 0.14%. The material sequenced was CD4+ T cells from PBMCs. Every receptor here comes from a human donor with Susac syndrome.

The genes are TRBV4-1 and TRBJ2-5; D remains unclear. The CDR3 totals 18 residues. Trimming stripped 0 bases from V and 2 bases from J, with 19 bases between. Germline lookup yields CDR1 MGHRA and CDR2 YSYEKL. Written as DNA, the CDR3 is TGCGCCAGCAGCCAAGAACTCGTCGGAACAGCCCAACAAGAGACCCAGTACTTC. This sequence encodes CASSQELVGTAQQETQYF.

This sequence joins TRBV12-3 or TRBV12-4 and TRBJ2-5; no clear D. Trimming cost V 3 bases and J 2 bases, with 7 bases left between them. CDR3 length equals 13 residues. CDR3 amino acids: CASSLARQETQYF. The CDR3 DNA reads as TGTGCCAGCAGTTTGGCTCGGCAAGAGACCCAGTACTTC.

The rearrangement links TRBV6-6 to TRBJ2-7; D possibly corresponds to TRBD2 (5 bases). This CDR3 contains 13 residues. Germline values: CDR1 MNHNY, CDR2 SVGAGI (reference sequence). V was pared by 2 bases and J by 7 bases, with 12 bases between. The CDR3 nucleotides read TGTGCCAGCAGTTACGCCCCGAGGAGGGAGCAGTACTTC. Its protein is CASSYAPRREQYF.

The sample holds one count of this clonotype. The chain has TRBV5-1 and TRBJ2-1; 8 nucleotides align to TRBD2. Germline assignment: CDR1 SGHRS and CDR2 YFSETQ. Trimming at V came to 2 bases and at J to 9 bases, leaving 13 bases not matched to a gene. The CDR3 loop spans 16 amino acids. Here the CDR3 reads CASSLGERGLRSEQFF. CDR3 DNA: TGCGCCAGCAGCTTAGGGGAGCGGGGGCTCCGTAGTGAGCAGTTCTTC.

V usage is TRBV7-2 and J usage is TRBJ2-5; TRBD2 might be the D (6 bases). V was pared by 5 bases and J by 5 bases, with 12 bases between. Germline CDR1 SGHTA, CDR2 FQGNSA. The CDR3 contains 13 residues. CDR3: CASSGTPQETQYF. The CDR3 bases are TGTGCCAGCAGCGGGACTCCCCAGGAGACCCAGTACTTC.

CDR3 amino acids: CAWRRQIRNYGYTF. CDR3 DNA: TGTGCCTGGAGGAGACAGATCCGCAACTATGGCTACACCTTC. The chain has TRBV30 and TRBJ1-2, with D possibly matching TRBD1 (5 bases). The CDR3 extends over 14 amino acids. Germline loops: CDR1 GTSNPN, CDR2 SVGIG (reference sequence). V was clipped by 3 bases and J by 2 bases, with 13 bases between them.

The V call is TRBV6-4, the J call TRBJ1-1, with D hard to call. The CDR3 is 14 residues long. The germline CDR1 and CDR2 sequences are MRHNA and SNTAGT. Trimming pared 0 bases from V and 1 base from J, leaving 6 bases between. The CDR3 DNA reads TGTGCCAGCAGTGACTCGTCGCGGAACACTGAAGCTTTCTTT. Its protein is CASSDSSRNTEAFF.

This clonotype is deemed medium-sized. The V gene is TRBV4-3, the J gene TRBJ2-5; D is undetermined. The CDR3 runs 13 residues. V was clipped by 1 base and J by 5 bases, with 8 bases between them. Germline V gives CDR1 LGHNA, CDR2 YSLEER. CDR3 bases: TGCGCCAGCAGCCAAGGACGGTGGGAGACCCAGTACTTC. Amino acids: CASSQGRWETQYF.

The chain has TRBV7-2 and TRBJ2-1, with 8 bases fitting TRBD1. Germline-derived CDR1 and CDR2 are SGHTA and FQGNSA. J was trimmed by 10 bases and V by 5 bases; bases with no gene match: 13. This CDR3 has 15 amino acids. The CDR3 loop is CASSPDRTGRKEQFF. The CDR3 DNA reads TGTGCCAGCAGCCCCGACCGGACAGGGCGGAAGGAGCAGTTCTTC.

The rearrangement uses TRBV27 and TRBJ1-2, with 8 nucleotides matching TRBD1. Germline values: CDR1 MNHEY, CDR2 SMNVEV (reference sequence). The V and J ends lost 2 bases and 5 bases, in that order; junction bases with no gene match: 4. CDR3 length: 14 amino acids. CDR3 protein: CASSLNRGTYGYTF. The CDR3 nucleotides read TGTGCCAGCAGTTTAAACAGGGGGACTTATGGCTACACCTTC.

In DNA, the CDR3 is TGCAGCGTTGTACCTGAGGGGTCGCTGAACACTGAAGCTTTCTTT. Translated: CSVVPEGSLNTEAFF. V gene TRBV29-1 combines with J gene TRBJ1-1; weak D call: TRBD1 (5 bases). The length of the CDR3 is 15 residues. Germline V CDR1 and CDR2: SQVTM, ANQGSEA. V shed 4 bases and J shed 0 bases, with 15 bases lying between them.

The chain combines TRBV28 with TRBJ1-6; D possibly corresponds to TRBD1 (6 bases). Trimming removed 5 bases at V and 10 bases at J, with 24 bases between. CDR1 is MDHEN, CDR2 SYDVKM, per germline. The CDR3 covers 17 residues. The CDR3 DNA reads as TGTGCCAGCAGTCCAACCCTCGTTCAGGGGTTTTACTCACCCCTCCACTTT. This translates into CASSPTLVQGFYSPLHF.

V gene TRBV4-3 combines with J gene TRBJ2-1, with D perhaps TRBD1 (8 bases). Trimming took off 4 bases at V and 9 bases at J, with 16 bases between the two ends. CDR3 length: 14 residues. CDR1 and CDR2 (germline): LGHNA, YSLEER. The DNA of the CDR3 is TGCGCCAGCAGCCCCAGAACAGGGGGGGCTGAGCAGTTCTTC. Translation: CASSPRTGGAEQFF.

The chain combines TRBV18 with TRBJ1-4; 7 positions match TRBD1. Trimming cost V 3 bases and J 8 bases; bases outside gene matches: 9. This CDR3 region has 15 residues. Looked up from germline, CDR1 is KGHSH and CDR2 is LQKENI. The CDR3 nucleotides are TGTGCCAGCTCACCTAGGACAGGAGGAGAGGAAAAACTGTTTTTT. Encoded protein: CASSPRTGGEEKLFF. Full variable domain (remainder filled in from reference TRBV18 and TRBJ1-4): NAGVMQNPRHLVRRRGQEARLRCSPMKGHSHVYWYRQLPEEGLKFMVYLQKENIIDESGMPKERFSAEFPKEGPSILRIQQVVRGDSAAYFCASSPRTGGEEKLFFGSGTQLSVL.

This clonotype was detected once. V is TRBV12-3 or TRBV12-4 and J is TRBJ2-1; D perhaps matches TRBD2 (5 bases). The CDR3 contains 13 residues. V lost 6 bases to trimming and J lost 7 bases, with 13 bases between them. This chain's CDR3 is CASSLRSGNEQFF. The CDR3 coding sequence is TGTGCCAGCAGCCTACGGAGCGGTAATGAGCAGTTCTTC.

V is TRBV10-3 and J is TRBJ2-7; perhaps TRBD1 as D (5 bases). V lost 6 bases to trimming and J lost 0 bases, with 9 bases between them. CDR1 is ENHRY and CDR2 is SYGVKD in the germline V gene. The CDR3 is 13 amino acids. In nucleotides, the CDR3 is TGTGCCATCAGGCCAGACAGCTCCTACGAGCAGTACTTC. It encodes CAIRPDSSYEQYF.

This clonotype was recorded once. The chain links TRBV6-2 or TRBV6-3 to TRBJ2-5; 12 bases fit TRBD2. CDR1 and CDR2 (germline): MNHEY, SVGEGT. This CDR3 is 14 amino acids long. The junction had 6 bases not matched to a gene; V was cut back by 6 bases and J by 7 bases. CDR3 loop: CASSLSGLAGTQYF. DNA for the CDR3: TGTGCCAGCAGCCTTTCGGGACTAGCGGGGACCCAGTACTTC.

This chain joins TRBV3-1 and TRBJ2-1, with 8 bases lining up with TRBD2. Looked up from germline, CDR1 is LGHDT and CDR2 is YNNKEL (reference sequence). V shed 4 bases, J shed 4 bases, and the junction held 12 bases outside the gene matches. The CDR3 runs 17 residues. The CDR3 DNA reads as TGTGCCAGCAGCCTACCCGTCGGCGGGAGGTCGTACAATGAGCAGTTCTTC. Residues: CASSLPVGGRSYNEQFF.

The V call is TRBV25-1, the J call TRBJ2-1; the D call may be TRBD1 or TRBD2 (5 bases each). With 2 bases removed from V and 0 bases from J, the gap between germline ends came to 8 bases. CDR3 length: 15 residues. Germline CDR1 and CDR2: MGHDK and SYGVNS. CDR3 nucleotide sequence: TGTGCCAGCAGTGAAGCAGGGAGCTCCTACAATGAGCAGTTCTTC. Protein sequence: CASSEAGSSYNEQFF.

The V call is TRBV6-6, the J call TRBJ2-5, with 12 bases lining up with TRBD2. Unmatched junction bases numbered 5, after V lost 7 bases and J lost 2 bases. CDR1 and CDR2 (germline): MNHNY, SVGAGI (reference sequence). The CDR3 extends over 15 amino acids. DNA of the CDR3: TGTGCCAGCAACCCACTAGCGGGAGGACAAGAGACCCAGTACTTC. Translating it yields CASNPLAGGQETQYF.

V gene TRBV30 combines with J gene TRBJ1-1; D remains ambiguous. The CDR3 runs to 12 residues. The V gene's germline CDR1 is GTSNPN and CDR2 SVGIG (reference sequence). V was trimmed by 2 bases and J by 6 bases, leaving 10 bases between them. In DNA form, the CDR3 reads TGTGCCTGGAGTTCCCCACATTCTGAAGCTTTCTTT. It codes for CAWSSPHSEAFF.

This rearrangement joins TRBV20-1 to TRBJ2-2; D might be TRBD1 (5 bases). CDR3 length: 14 residues. The germline V gene encodes CDR1 DFQATT and CDR2 SNEGSKA (reference sequence). With 3 bases removed from V and 5 bases from J, the gap between germline ends came to 13 bases. The CDR3 bases are TGCAGTGCTAGTATAAGGGGTGTGACCGGGGAGCTGTTTTTT. It specifies CSASIRGVTGELFF.